The TCR beta chain under discussion was sequenced for a study of long-term antiretroviral therapy in people with HIV. The CDR3 has 13 residues. The germline V gene has CDR1 SGHVS and CDR2 FQNEAQ. Trimming cost V 2 bases and J 0 bases, with 4 bases left between them. Version v3.0 of the immunoSEQ assay was performed at survey level. Sequencing used immunoSEQ multiplex PCR; TCRdb keeps in-frame clones, though not all of them. In the table there are roughly 40,000 clones, 70% to 90% of which are singletons. Cryopreserved PBMC, at about 0.9-11 million per sample, were present before DNA extraction. Comments on this clone: The antigen is unknown.

General study points: Pre-ART expanded clones dominated the repertoire at every time point.

The source was unsorted PBMCs, collected 1.2 years after starting antiretroviral therapy. The chain employs TRBV7-8 and TRBJ1-1; no clear D. This receptor was obtained from a woman aged 50 to 60 with HIV. CDR3 sequence reads: CASSLRLNTEAFF. The CDR3 DNA is TGTGCCAGCAGCTTAAGGCTGAACACTGAAGCTTTCTTT.